Shown below are 16 T cell receptor beta chains from a single sample sequenced in a study of blood T cell repertoires in COVID-19 (dated by TCRdb to 2018 to 2020). Library prep was done by the immunoSEQ multiplex PCR assay. Held by TCRdb, this immuneACCESS table contains in-frame sequences only and omits some clones. Under half of the omission traces to an unresolved V gene where checked; the cause of the rest is unknown. Within this sample are roughly 150,000 clones, with roughly four fifths of them counted one time only. Of the sample, 2.5% to 3% falls within the top ten clones. Source material: peripheral blood. These receptors were taken from a woman older than 75 with COVID-19, enrolled during active disease.

Written as DNA, the CDR3 is TGCGCCAGCAGCTTACAGGATAGTGGCTACACCTTC. Its translation: CASSLQDSGYTF. This rearrangement joins TRBV5-1 to TRBJ1-2; possibly TRBD1 for D (5 bases). The CDR3 extends over 12 amino acids. V gave up 2 bases and J gave up 7 bases, with 9 bases separating them. In germline, CDR1 is SGHRS, CDR2 YFSETQ.

The gene calls are TRBV6-5 and TRBJ1-2; 8 positions match TRBD1. The length of the CDR3 is 13 residues. The V and J ends lost 6 bases and 4 bases, in that order; junction bases with no gene match: 4. Germline lookup yields CDR1 MNHEY and CDR2 SVGAGI. The CDR3 spells CASRTGGGYGYTF. CDR3 DNA: TGTGCCAGCAGAACAGGGGGTGGCTATGGCTACACCTTC.

The gene calls are TRBV24-1 and TRBJ1-1, with D possibly matching TRBD1 (5 bases). V was cut by 5 bases and J by 3 bases, with 12 bases left in between. Germline loops: CDR1 KGHDR, CDR2 SFDVKD. The CDR3 contains 14 residues. In DNA form, the CDR3 reads TGTGCCACCAGTGGCAGGGATTCGGACACTGAAGCTTTCTTT. Residues: CATSGRDSDTEAFF.

This clone was recorded once. The genes are TRBV6-5 and TRBJ2-5; 7 bases match TRBD2. V lost 6 bases, J lost 5 bases, and 9 bases stayed unmatched. Germline CDR1 and CDR2: MNHEY and SVGAGI. The CDR3 loop spans 14 amino acids. This CDR3 reads CASRASGSGETQYF. CDR3 DNA: TGTGCCAGCAGGGCTAGCGGCTCGGGGGAGACCCAGTACTTC.

This chain connects TRBV6-6 to TRBJ1-2; D is perhaps TRBD1 (6 bases). CDR1 is MNHNY, CDR2 SVGAGI, per germline (reference sequence). The CDR3 is made up of 14 amino acids. Trimming pared 5 bases from V and 4 bases from J, leaving 14 bases between. The CDR3 nucleotides read TGTGCCAGCAGTCCGGACAGCCTTCGCTATGGCTACACCTTC. Translated: CASSPDSLRYGYTF.

This clone was seen once. The gene calls are TRBV3-1 (or the pseudogene TRBV3-2) and TRBJ2-2; 11 bases fit TRBD2. CDR1 and CDR2 from the germline V gene are LGHDT and YNNKEL (reference sequence). After removal of 7 bases from V and 0 bases from J, the junction contained 10 bases not matched to a gene. The CDR3 is made up of 18 amino acids. The CDR3 region is CASTRGLAALTNTGELFF. The CDR3, as DNA: TGTGCCAGCACCCGGGGACTAGCGGCCTTGACGAACACCGGGGAGCTGTTTTTT.

The J gene is TRBJ1-2, the V gene TRBV4-3, with 10 bases aligning to TRBD1. J lost 5 bases, V lost 0 bases, and 6 bases had no gene match. The CDR3 runs to 16 residues. Germline V gene sequence: CDR1 LGHNA, CDR2 YSLEER. CDR3 residues: CASSQDSGTGAYGYTF. As DNA, the CDR3 is TGCGCCAGCAGCCAAGATTCCGGGACAGGGGCTTATGGCTACACCTTC.

This rearrangement joins TRBV15 to TRBJ2-1; 9 bases agree with TRBD2. Germline V gene lookup returns CDR1 LNHNV and CDR2 YYDKDF (reference sequence). J was trimmed by 7 bases and V by 3 bases; bases with no gene match: 7. This CDR3 contains 15 residues. This CDR3 is CATSRLAGNRNEQFF. In nucleotides, the CDR3 is TGTGCCACCAGCAGGCTAGCGGGGAACCGAAATGAGCAGTTCTTC.

The chain is built from TRBV10-3 and TRBJ2-1; 11 nucleotides align to TRBD2. After removal of 10 bases from V and 6 bases from J, the junction contained 5 bases not matched to a gene. Germline V gene sequence: CDR1 ENHRY, CDR2 SYGVKD. The CDR3 is made up of 13 amino acids. The CDR3 loop is CATKLAGANEQFF. The CDR3 nucleotides read TGTGCCACCAAACTAGCGGGAGCCAATGAGCAGTTCTTC.

CDR3 sequence (DNA): TGCAGCGCCGAGGGGGGGGCAGATACGCAGTATTTT. Translation: CSAEGGADTQYF. The chain has TRBV29-1 and TRBJ2-3; perhaps TRBD2 as D (7 bases). Trimming removed 7 bases from V and 4 bases from J, with 12 bases in between. The CDR3 spans 12 residues. CDR1 is SQVTM, CDR2 ANQGSEA, per germline.

This clone was counted between two and nine times. The rearrangement joins TRBV24-1 to TRBJ1-2; D is uncertain. The V end was cut by 6 bases, the J end by 4 bases, with 8 bases between. The CDR3 totals 12 residues. Germline CDR1 is KGHDR and CDR2 is SFDVKD. The CDR3: CATSLRGYGYTF. The CDR3, as DNA: TGTGCCACCAGTCTTCGGGGCTATGGCTACACCTTC.

This rearrangement joins TRBV23-1 to TRBJ2-7; 7 nucleotides line up with TRBD1. TRBV23-1 is an open reading frame whose function is uncertain. The CDR3 loop spans 15 amino acids. V lost 0 bases, J lost 6 bases, and 8 bases stayed unmatched. In nucleotides, the CDR3 is TGCGCCAGCAGTCAATCGGGCGACAGGGTTATCGAGCAGTACTTC. This sequence encodes CASSQSGDRVIEQYF.

This chain uses TRBV7-3 with TRBJ2-3, with 7 bases fitting TRBD1. The CDR3 consists of 15 residues. Germline values: CDR1 SGHTA, CDR2 FQGTGA. The trim removed 4 bases at V and 0 bases at J, leaving 4 bases unmatched. The CDR3 region is CASSSHRGSTDTQYF. CDR3 bases: TGTGCCAGCAGCTCTCACAGGGGAAGCACAGATACGCAGTATTTT.

V is TRBV7-3 and J is TRBJ2-1; 8 nucleotides match TRBD2. The CDR3 runs to 16 residues. The J segment lost 5 bases and the V segment lost 2 bases, leaving 8 bases of the junction unmatched. CDR1 SGHTA and CDR2 FQGTGA come from the germline V gene. CDR3 protein: CASSLWGTREDNEQFF. In nucleotides, the CDR3 is TGTGCCAGCAGCTTATGGGGGACTAGGGAAGACAATGAGCAGTTCTTC.

The chain has TRBV18 and TRBJ2-1, with TRBD2 matching 12 bases. The CDR3 length is 19 residues. The trim removed 1 base at V and 5 bases at J, leaving 12 bases unmatched. CDR1 and CDR2 (germline): KGHSH, LQKENI. The CDR3 reads CASSPRALAGGPGNNEQFF. CDR3 sequence (DNA): TGTGCCAGCTCACCACGAGCTCTAGCGGGAGGGCCGGGGAACAATGAGCAGTTCTTC.

The genes are TRBV3-1 (or the pseudogene TRBV3-2) and TRBJ2-1, with D maybe TRBD1 (5 bases). Germline CDR1 reads LGHDT; CDR2 reads YNNKEL (reference sequence). This CDR3 region has 13 residues. Trimming took 4 bases from V and 10 from J, leaving 14 bases between them. CDR3 DNA sequence: TGTGCCAGCAGCCTCAAGCCGGACACGGAGCAGTTCTTC. Translation gives CASSLKPDTEQFF.